The 9 T cell receptor beta chains given below trace back to one sample, sequenced in a study of blood T cell repertoires in COVID-19. The protocol was immunoSEQ multiplex PCR, while the TCRdb copy is restricted to in-frame clones and leaves out a portion. The table includes 97,000 or so clones, 78% detected once. The material sequenced was peripheral blood. The receptor source for this set is a man aged 55-75 years with active or convalescent COVID-19.

V usage is TRBV11-3 and J usage is TRBJ2-2; D is possibly TRBD2 (6 bases). This CDR3 has 16 residues. Germline V gene lookup returns CDR1 SGHNT and CDR2 YENEEA. Trimming removed 1 base at V and 0 bases at J, with 9 bases between. The CDR3 coding sequence is TGTGCCAGCAGCTTAGGGGACTTCGCGAACACCGGGGAGCTGTTTTTT. Protein product: CASSLGDFANTGELFF.

This chain links TRBV28 with TRBJ1-5; 8 bases align to TRBD1. The germline CDR1 and CDR2 sequences are MDHEN and SYDVKM. The J segment lost 5 bases and the V segment lost 5 bases, leaving 8 bases of the junction unmatched. The CDR3 runs to 15 residues. CDR3 sequence (DNA): TGTGCCAGCAGTCTTGGGGACAGGAGGCATCAGCCCCAGCATTTT. Its translation: CASSLGDRRHQPQHF.

The genes are TRBV7-3 and TRBJ2-7; D perhaps matches TRBD2 (5 bases). CDR3 length equals 15 residues. CDR1 is SGHTA, CDR2 FQGTGA, per germline. Deletions cut 1 base from V and 2 bases from J, with 12 bases between. CDR3 residues: CASSLNGGPPYEQYF. As DNA, the CDR3 is TGTGCCAGCAGCTTAAACGGCGGGCCCCCCTACGAGCAGTACTTC.

This clone was counted ten times or more. This chain joins TRBV24-1 and TRBJ2-7; 7 bases are shared with TRBD1. Germline assignment: CDR1 KGHDR and CDR2 SFDVKD. Trimming removed 2 bases from V and 7 bases from J; junction bases left unmatched: 13. The CDR3 length is 16 residues. The CDR3 DNA reads as TGTGCCACCAGTGATTGTCCTGGTGGGACAGCCCGGGAGCAGTACTTC. Translation: CATSDCPGGTAREQYF.

This clone was detected only a few times. The chain links TRBV27 to TRBJ2-5; 9 positions agree with TRBD2. With 2 bases clipped from V and 9 bases from J, the junction kept 10 bases outside the gene matches. This CDR3 has 15 residues. Germline lookup yields CDR1 MNHEY and CDR2 SMNVEV (reference sequence). CDR3 DNA: TGTGCCAGCAGTTTAGCGGCGGGGGGGCCGTCGGCCCAGTACTTC. It encodes CASSLAAGGPSAQYF.

The chain carries TRBV9 and TRBJ2-1; D might be TRBD1 (8 bases). The CDR3 spans 16 residues. The germline gives CDR1 SGDLS, CDR2 YYNGEE. The V gene lost 0 bases and the J gene lost 5 bases, with 15 bases spanning the gap. For the CDR3, the DNA is TGTGCCAGCAGCGTAGGGGGCGGGGGACAGGACAATGAGCAGTTCTTC. It specifies CASSVGGGGQDNEQFF.

The CDR3 nucleotides read TGTGCCAGCAGCTTAGATCAAAGCGACTACGAGCAGTACTTC. This encodes CASSLDQSDYEQYF. The chain carries TRBV11-3 and TRBJ2-7; no clear D. The CDR3 runs to 14 residues. V lost 0 bases and J 3 bases, leaving 9 bases between the germline ends. CDR1 SGHNT and CDR2 YENEEA come from the germline V gene.

This clone is a singleton in its sample. The V call is TRBV11-2, the J call TRBJ2-2, with 13 bases that match TRBD2. The CDR3 sequence is 18 residues long. Germline V gives CDR1 SGHAT, CDR2 FQNNGV. The junction had 9 bases not matched to a gene; V was cut back by 1 base and J by 7 bases. The DNA for the CDR3 is TGTGCCAGCAGCTTAGGGGGGCCTGGACTAGCGGGAGTCGGGGAGCTGTTTTTT. It is translated as CASSLGGPGLAGVGELFF.

The rearrangement links TRBV29-1 to TRBJ1-2; D not resolved. The CDR3 sequence is 13 residues long. Deletions cut 0 bases from V and 2 bases from J, with 7 bases between. Germline CDR1 is SQVTM and CDR2 is ANQGSEA. The CDR3: CSVEEPTNYGYTF. DNA for the CDR3: TGCAGCGTTGAAGAGCCAACAAACTATGGCTACACCTTC.